Each of the 25 T cell receptor beta chains below was sequenced from the same sample in a study of T cell changes during pregnancy in multiple sclerosis. Some clones are missing from TCRdb's copy, which holds only in-frame ones; the method was immunoSEQ multiplex PCR. Among just over 40,000 clones listed, roughly nine tenths were seen once. This specimen was CD4+ T cells from peripheral blood mononuclear cells, taken in the first trimester of pregnancy. The source of these receptors is a female donor with multiple sclerosis, enrolled in a pregnancy study.

The genes are TRBV2 and TRBJ1-5, with a weak D call TRBD1 (5 bases). Germline V gene sequence: CDR1 SNHLY, CDR2 FYNNEI. The CDR3 extends over 14 amino acids. Between the trimmed V and J ends, which lost 6 bases and 5 bases, there was a span of 14 bases. This CDR3 reads CASRGPGSDQPQHF. The CDR3 DNA follows: TGTGCCAGCAGGGGCCCAGGGTCGGATCAGCCCCAGCATTTT. The full variable domain, its missing parts supplied by reference TRBV2 and TRBJ1-5, is EPEVTQTPSHQVTQMGQEVILRCVPISNHLYFYWYRQILGQKVEFLVSFYNNEISEKSEIFDDQFSVERPDGSNFTLKIRSTKLEDSAMYFCASRGPGSDQPQHFGDGTRLSIL.

This clone was seen a few times. J is TRBJ2-3 and V is TRBV18; 8 positions agree with TRBD1. The CDR3 spans 17 residues. Per germline, CDR1 KGHSH and CDR2 LQKENI. J was trimmed by 3 bases and V by 3 bases; bases with no gene match: 11. The CDR3 DNA is TGTGCCAGCTCACCGGGTTCTCGGACAGGGAGGACAGATACGCAGTATTTT. Translating it yields CASSPGSRTGRTDTQYF.

The chain recombines TRBV7-2 with TRBJ1-1, with no clear D. Germline lookup yields CDR1 SGHTA and CDR2 FQGNSA. The germline V and J ends were trimmed by 3 bases and 0 bases, with 8 bases remaining between them. The CDR3 extends over 14 amino acids. CDR3: CASSFYTLNTEAFF. The CDR3 nucleotides are TGTGCCAGCAGCTTTTACACATTGAACACTGAAGCTTTCTTT.

The rearrangement uses TRBV19 and TRBJ1-5; the D is unclear. Germline V gene data show CDR1 as LNHDA and CDR2 as SQIVND (reference sequence). The germline V and J ends were trimmed by 7 bases and 0 bases, with 13 bases remaining between them. CDR3 size: 15 residues. The CDR3 sequence is CASTAFRGSNQPQHF. As DNA, the CDR3 is TGTGCCAGTACCGCTTTTCGGGGTAGCAATCAGCCCCAGCATTTT.

This chain uses TRBV18 with TRBJ1-1; a possible D gene is TRBD1 (6 bases). This CDR3 is built from 17 residues. Between the trimmed V and J ends, which lost 3 bases and 0 bases, there was a span of 17 bases. Germline V gives CDR1 KGHSH, CDR2 LQKENI. Here the CDR3 DNA reads TGTGCCAGCTCACCTAAAGGATCGGACAGTATGAACACTGAAGCTTTCTTT. Translation gives CASSPKGSDSMNTEAFF.

In this sample, this clone turned up a few times. The chain carries TRBV27 and TRBJ1-5, with D tentatively TRBD1 (6 bases). This CDR3 contains 13 residues. V was cut by 6 bases and J by 0 bases, with 6 bases left in between. Germline CDR1 MNHEY, CDR2 SMNVEV (reference sequence). The CDR3 spells CASRGASNQPQHF. The CDR3 region has the DNA TGTGCCAGCAGGGGGGCTAGCAATCAGCCCCAGCATTTT.

The chain employs TRBV6-5 and TRBJ1-5; maybe TRBD1 (5 bases). This CDR3 has 13 residues. The V gene's germline CDR1 is MNHEY and CDR2 SVGAGI. V gave up 6 bases and J gave up 4 bases, with 10 bases separating them. CDR3 region: CASRETVNQPQHF. For the CDR3, the DNA is TGTGCCAGCAGAGAGACAGTTAATCAGCCCCAGCATTTT.

The chain carries TRBV29-1 and TRBJ1-1; no firm D call. V lost 1 base and J 5 bases, leaving 8 bases between the germline ends. The CDR3 has 12 residues. From germline, CDR1 is SQVTM and CDR2 ANQGSEA. Here the CDR3 DNA reads TGCAGCGTTGAAGCGACGGGGACTGAAGCTTTCTTT. Protein sequence: CSVEATGTEAFF. Looking up the rest from reference TRBV29-1 and TRBJ1-1 gives the full variable domain: SAVISQKPSRDICQRGTSLTIQCQVDSQVTMMFWYRQQPGQSLTLIATANQGSEATYESGFVIDKFPISRPNLTFSTLTVSNMSPEDSSIYLCSVEATGTEAFFGQGTRLTVV.

This clone appeared a few times. J is TRBJ2-1 and V is TRBV6-1; D is possibly TRBD1 (6 bases). This CDR3 spans 14 amino acids. The V gene lost 6 bases and the J gene lost 6 bases, with 15 bases spanning the gap. Germline lookup yields CDR1 MNHNS and CDR2 SASEGT. This CDR3 reads CASSERGYGNEQFF. DNA for the CDR3: TGTGCCAGCAGCGAAAGGGGGTACGGCAATGAGCAGTTCTTC.

This chain uses TRBV6-1 with TRBJ1-2; 8 bases fit TRBD1. This CDR3 is 14 amino acids long. Germline CDR1 MNHNS, CDR2 SASEGT. J lost 5 bases, V lost 2 bases, and 4 bases had no gene match. The CDR3 DNA reads TGTGCCAGCAGTGAACCTGGACAGGGTTATGGCTACACCTTC. It translates to CASSEPGQGYGYTF.

This clone was seen once. CDR3 loop: CASSLDPGQGVTEAFF. DNA for the CDR3: TGTGCCAGCAGCTTAGATCCAGGACAGGGGGTAACTGAAGCTTTCTTT. The V gene is TRBV11-2, the J gene TRBJ1-1; 10 bases are shared with TRBD1. Germline V lookup: CDR1 SGHAT, CDR2 FQNNGV. The junction had 6 bases not matched to a gene; V was cut back by 0 bases and J by 5 bases. The CDR3 loop spans 16 amino acids.

V and J are TRBV27 and TRBJ1-5; TRBD1 matches 9 bases. The ends lost 4 bases at V and 6 bases at J; junction bases unmatched: 10. The CDR3 is 16 residues long. CDR1 and CDR2 (germline): MNHEY, SMNVEV (reference sequence). In DNA, the CDR3 is TGTGCCAGCAGTTCCCTGGGGGACAGGGTGGTTCAGCCCCAGCATTTT. This translates into CASSSLGDRVVQPQHF.

V is TRBV29-1 and J is TRBJ1-5; D gene ambiguous. The CDR3 contains 13 residues. CDR1 SQVTM and CDR2 ANQGSEA come from the germline V gene. V lost 5 bases and J 7 bases, leaving 15 bases between the germline ends. CDR3: CSVLAPGGQPQHF. CDR3 DNA sequence: TGCAGCGTTTTAGCCCCAGGAGGACAGCCCCAGCATTTT.

The chain combines TRBV16 with TRBJ1-1, with D unresolved. The germline V gene has CDR1 KGHSY and CDR2 FQNENV. The V end was cut by 0 bases, the J end by 7 bases, with 9 bases between. The CDR3 is made up of 13 amino acids. CDR3 protein: CASSQSAGIEAFF. The CDR3 coding sequence is TGTGCCAGCAGCCAATCGGCGGGGATTGAAGCTTTCTTT.

V is TRBV19 and J is TRBJ1-5; weak D call: TRBD1 (5 bases). This CDR3 comprises 13 residues. Trimming left V 8 bases short and J 4 bases short, with 12 bases between. CDR1 LNHDA and CDR2 SQIVND come from the germline V gene (reference sequence). The CDR3 loop reads CASVIKGNQPQHF. In nucleotides, the CDR3 is TGTGCCAGTGTAATAAAGGGGAATCAGCCCCAGCATTTT.

The table lists this clone with a count of one. The rearrangement joins TRBV29-1 to TRBJ2-3; 10 positions agree with TRBD2. After removal of 4 bases from V and 1 base from J, the junction contained 2 bases not matched to a gene. Germline loops: CDR1 SQVTM, CDR2 ANQGSEA. The CDR3 length is 14 residues. As DNA, the CDR3 is TGCAGCGTTGGTCTAGCGGGGGGCACAGATACGCAGTATTTT. Its translation: CSVGLAGGTDTQYF.

The chain is built from TRBV30 and TRBJ1-4; D uncertain. CDR3 length: 13 residues. The germline V and J ends were trimmed by 4 bases and 6 bases, with 12 bases remaining between them. Germline lookup yields CDR1 GTSNPN and CDR2 SVGIG (reference sequence). DNA of the CDR3: TGTGCCTGGACGCCCAATCGCGATGAAAAACTGTTTTTT. As protein: CAWTPNRDEKLFF.

This clone was seen only once. This sequence joins TRBV6-6 and TRBJ1-2; 12 bases match TRBD1. This CDR3 contains 16 residues. Germline V lookup: CDR1 MNHNY, CDR2 SVGAGI (reference sequence). V gave up 6 bases and J gave up 5 bases; unmatched junction bases: 10. The CDR3 DNA reads TGTGCCAGCAGCCCTGCCCGGGACAGGGGGCCGTATGGCTACACCTTC. Translation: CASSPARDRGPYGYTF.

The chain employs TRBV9 and TRBJ1-2; D gene unclear. The length of the CDR3 is 13 residues. Trimming took off 0 bases at V and 3 bases at J, with 6 bases between the two ends. The V gene's germline CDR1 is SGDLS and CDR2 YYNGEE. CDR3 loop: CASSVEQDYGYTF. Written as DNA, the CDR3 is TGTGCCAGCAGCGTAGAACAAGACTATGGCTACACCTTC.

This clone occurred once. The chain recombines TRBV28 with TRBJ2-6, with D unclear. V lost 6 bases and J lost 2, with 17 bases in between. The germline CDR1 and CDR2 sequences are MDHEN and SYDVKM. The CDR3 is 17 residues long. The CDR3 DNA reads as TGTGCCAGCAGCTCAAAAGGTCTCCGGGCTGGGGCCAACGTCCTGACTTTC. Its translation is CASSSKGLRAGANVLTF.

This clone showed up just once. The chain is built from TRBV6-5 and TRBJ1-1; tentatively, D is TRBD1 (6 bases). Trimming left V 0 bases short and J 6 bases short, with 11 bases between. Germline CDR1 is MNHEY and CDR2 is SVGAGI. CDR3 length: 14 residues. The CDR3 region has the DNA TGTGCCAGCAGTTACTCCGGGACAACAGCTGAAGCTTTCTTT. The encoded protein is CASSYSGTTAEAFF.

V and J are TRBV5-1 and TRBJ2-7, with D possibly TRBD2 on 5 matching bases. The V gene lost 2 bases and the J gene lost 0 bases, with 6 bases spanning the gap. Per germline, CDR1 SGHRS and CDR2 YFSETQ. This CDR3 region has 13 residues. CDR3: CASSFEGSYEQYF. The DNA for the CDR3 is TGCGCCAGCAGCTTTGAGGGCTCCTACGAGCAGTACTTC.

This sequence joins TRBV30 and TRBJ1-4, with 9 bases matching TRBD1. With 4 bases clipped from V and 8 bases from J, the junction kept 5 bases outside the gene matches. CDR1 and CDR2 (germline): GTSNPN, SVGIG (reference sequence). This CDR3 region has 13 residues. The CDR3 region is CAWTGTGREKLFF. CDR3 nucleotides: TGTGCCTGGACCGGGACAGGGAGAGAAAAACTGTTTTTT.

The CDR3 sequence is CASTDRGIGRNEQFF. The CDR3 nucleotides are TGTGCCAGTACCGACAGGGGGATAGGAAGGAATGAGCAGTTCTTC. This chain links TRBV19 with TRBJ2-1, with 9 bases lining up with TRBD1. J gave up 7 bases and V 7 bases, and 11 bases lay outside the gene matches. The CDR3 spans 15 residues. Per the germline V gene, CDR1 is LNHDA and CDR2 is SQIVND (reference sequence).

The CDR3 sequence is CASSSRWKLSEGDTEAFF. DNA for the CDR3: TGTGCCAGCAGCTCTAGGTGGAAGTTGTCCGAGGGGGACACTGAAGCTTTCTTT. The chain couples TRBV5-4 to TRBJ1-1, with a possible D match to TRBD1 (6 bases). This CDR3 has 18 amino acids. V lost 3 bases to trimming and J lost 3 bases, with 24 bases between them. From germline, CDR1 is SGHNT and CDR2 YYREEE (reference sequence).